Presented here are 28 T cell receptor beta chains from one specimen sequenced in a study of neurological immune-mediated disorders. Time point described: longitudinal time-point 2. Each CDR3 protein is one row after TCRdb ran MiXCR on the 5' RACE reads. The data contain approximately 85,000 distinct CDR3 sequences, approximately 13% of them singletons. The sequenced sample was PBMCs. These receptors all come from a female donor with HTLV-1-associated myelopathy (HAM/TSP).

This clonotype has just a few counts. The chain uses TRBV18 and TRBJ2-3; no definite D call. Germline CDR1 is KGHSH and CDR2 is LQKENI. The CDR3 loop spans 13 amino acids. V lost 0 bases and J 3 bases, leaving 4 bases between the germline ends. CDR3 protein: CASSPPQTDTQYF. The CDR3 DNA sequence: TGTGCCAGCTCACCACCACAGACAGATACGCAGTATTTT. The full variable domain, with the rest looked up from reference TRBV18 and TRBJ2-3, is NAGVMQNPRHLVRRRGQEARLRCSPMKGHSHVYWYRQLPEEGLKFMVYLQKENIIDESGMPKERFSAEFPKEGPSILRIQQVVRGDSAAYFCASSPPQTDTQYFGPGTRLTVL.

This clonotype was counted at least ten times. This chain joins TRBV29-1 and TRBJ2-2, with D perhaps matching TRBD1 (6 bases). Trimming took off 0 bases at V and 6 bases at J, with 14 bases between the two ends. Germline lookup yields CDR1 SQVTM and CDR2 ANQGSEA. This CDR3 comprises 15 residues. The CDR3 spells CSVEELLGAPGELFF. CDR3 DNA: TGCAGCGTTGAAGAGCTGCTGGGGGCCCCCGGGGAGCTGTTTTTT.

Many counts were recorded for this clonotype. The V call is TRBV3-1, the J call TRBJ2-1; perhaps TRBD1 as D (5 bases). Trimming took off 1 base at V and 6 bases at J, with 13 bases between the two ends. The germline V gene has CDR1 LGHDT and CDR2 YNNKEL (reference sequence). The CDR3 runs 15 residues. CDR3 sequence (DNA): TGTGCCAGCAGCCAAGGGCCAGGGTTCGGCAATGAGCAGTTCTTC. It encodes CASSQGPGFGNEQFF.

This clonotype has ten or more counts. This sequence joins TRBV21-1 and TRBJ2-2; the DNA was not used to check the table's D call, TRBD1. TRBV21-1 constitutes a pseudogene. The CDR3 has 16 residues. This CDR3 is CASSKIWGGYAGELFF. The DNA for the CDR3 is TGTGCCAGCAGTAAAATTTGGGGGGGGTACGCCGGGGAGCTGTTTTTT.

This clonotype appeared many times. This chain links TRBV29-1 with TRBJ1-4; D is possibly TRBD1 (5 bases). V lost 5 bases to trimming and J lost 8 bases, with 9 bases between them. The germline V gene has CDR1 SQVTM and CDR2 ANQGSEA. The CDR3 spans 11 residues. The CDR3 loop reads CSVTRGEKLFF. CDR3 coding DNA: TGCAGCGTTACACGGGGGGAAAAACTGTTTTTT. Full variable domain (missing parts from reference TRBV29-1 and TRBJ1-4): SAVISQKPSRDICQRGTSLTIQCQVDSQVTMMFWYRQQPGQSLTLIATANQGSEATYESGFVIDKFPISRPNLTFSTLTVSNMSPEDSSIYLCSVTRGEKLFFGSGTQLSVL.

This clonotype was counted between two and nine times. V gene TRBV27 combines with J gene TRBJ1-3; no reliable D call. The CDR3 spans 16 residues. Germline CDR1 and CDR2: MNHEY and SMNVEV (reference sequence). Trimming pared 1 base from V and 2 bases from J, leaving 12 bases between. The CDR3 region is CASSLYARDTGNTIYF. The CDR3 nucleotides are TGTGCCAGCAGTTTATACGCAAGAGACACTGGAAACACCATATATTTT.

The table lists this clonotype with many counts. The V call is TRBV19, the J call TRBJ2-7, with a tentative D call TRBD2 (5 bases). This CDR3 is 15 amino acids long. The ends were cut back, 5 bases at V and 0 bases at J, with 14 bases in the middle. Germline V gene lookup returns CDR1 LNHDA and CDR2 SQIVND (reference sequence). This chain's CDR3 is CASSPTWRSSYEQYF. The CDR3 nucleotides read TGTGCCAGTAGTCCCACATGGAGGAGCTCCTACGAGCAGTACTTC.

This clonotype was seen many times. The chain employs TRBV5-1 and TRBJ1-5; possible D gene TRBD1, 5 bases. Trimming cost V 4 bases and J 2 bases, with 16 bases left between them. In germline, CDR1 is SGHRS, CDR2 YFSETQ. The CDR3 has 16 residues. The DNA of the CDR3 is TGCGCCAGCAGCCCGTGGGGGGGAATGGGCAATCAGCCCCAGCATTTT. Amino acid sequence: CASSPWGGMGNQPQHF.

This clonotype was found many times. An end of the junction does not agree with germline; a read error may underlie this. The CDR3 protein is CATSRVNNEQFF. As DNA, the CDR3 is TGTGCTACCAGCAGAGTGAACAATGAGCAGTTCTTC. The chain couples TRBV15 to TRBJ2-1; D remains unclear. Germline loops: CDR1 LNHNV, CDR2 YYDKDF (reference sequence). This CDR3 region has 12 residues.

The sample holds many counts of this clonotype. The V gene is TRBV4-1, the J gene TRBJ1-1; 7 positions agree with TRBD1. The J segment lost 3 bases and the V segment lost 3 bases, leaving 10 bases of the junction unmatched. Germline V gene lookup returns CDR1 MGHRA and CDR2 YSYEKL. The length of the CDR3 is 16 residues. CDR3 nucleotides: TGCGCCAGCAGCCACAAAGGGGGCGGGAGATACACTGAAGCTTTCTTT. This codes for CASSHKGGGRYTEAFF.

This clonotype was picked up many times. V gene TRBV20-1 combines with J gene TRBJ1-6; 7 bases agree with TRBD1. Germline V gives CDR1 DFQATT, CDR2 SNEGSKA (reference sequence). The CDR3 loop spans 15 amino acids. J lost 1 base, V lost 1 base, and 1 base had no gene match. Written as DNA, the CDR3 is TGCAGTGCTAGAGGACAGGGTTCCTATAATTCACCCCTCCACTTT. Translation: CSARGQGSYNSPLHF.

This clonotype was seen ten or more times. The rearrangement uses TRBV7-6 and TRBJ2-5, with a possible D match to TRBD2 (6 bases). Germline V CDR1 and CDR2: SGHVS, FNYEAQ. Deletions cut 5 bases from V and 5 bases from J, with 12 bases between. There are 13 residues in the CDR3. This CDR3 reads CASSAGFRETQYF. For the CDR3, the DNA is TGTGCCAGCAGCGCGGGGTTTAGGGAGACCCAGTACTTC.

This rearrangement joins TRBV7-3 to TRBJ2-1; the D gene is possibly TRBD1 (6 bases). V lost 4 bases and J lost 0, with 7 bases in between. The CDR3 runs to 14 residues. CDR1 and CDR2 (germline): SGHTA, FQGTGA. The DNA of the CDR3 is TGTGCCAGCAGCTCGGACAGCTCCTACAATGAGCAGTTCTTC. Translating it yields CASSSDSSYNEQFF.

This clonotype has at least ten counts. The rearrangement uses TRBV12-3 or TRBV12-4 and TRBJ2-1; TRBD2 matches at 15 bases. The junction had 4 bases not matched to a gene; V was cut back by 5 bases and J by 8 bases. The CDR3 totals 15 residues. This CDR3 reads CASSPGLAGGHEQFF. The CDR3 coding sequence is TGTGCCAGCAGTCCCGGACTAGCGGGGGGGCATGAGCAGTTCTTC.

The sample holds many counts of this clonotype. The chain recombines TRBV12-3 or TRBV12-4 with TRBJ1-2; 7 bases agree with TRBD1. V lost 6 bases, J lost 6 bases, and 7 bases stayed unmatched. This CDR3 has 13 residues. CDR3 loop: CASSSGTVNGYTF. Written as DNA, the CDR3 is TGTGCCAGCAGCTCCGGGACAGTTAATGGCTACACCTTC.

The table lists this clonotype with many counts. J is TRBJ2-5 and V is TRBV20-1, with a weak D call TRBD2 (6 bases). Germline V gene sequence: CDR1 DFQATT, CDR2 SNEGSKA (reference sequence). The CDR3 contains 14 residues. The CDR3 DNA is TGCAGCACAAGGGACTGGGGGGTTCAAGAGACCCAGTACTTC. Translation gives CSTRDWGVQETQYF.

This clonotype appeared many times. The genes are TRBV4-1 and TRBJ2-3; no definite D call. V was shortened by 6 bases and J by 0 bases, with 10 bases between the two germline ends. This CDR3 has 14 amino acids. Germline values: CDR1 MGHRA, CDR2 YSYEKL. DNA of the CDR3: TGCGCCAGCAGTCAGACATATAGCACAGATACGCAGTATTTT. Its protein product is CASSQTYSTDTQYF.

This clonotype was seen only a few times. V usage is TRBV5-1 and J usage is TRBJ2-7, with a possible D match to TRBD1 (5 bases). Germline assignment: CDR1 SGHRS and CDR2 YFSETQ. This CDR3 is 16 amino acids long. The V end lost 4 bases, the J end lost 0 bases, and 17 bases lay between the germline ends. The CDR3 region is CASSTDPYRISYEQYF. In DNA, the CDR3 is TGCGCCAGCAGCACCGACCCTTACAGGATCTCCTACGAGCAGTACTTC.

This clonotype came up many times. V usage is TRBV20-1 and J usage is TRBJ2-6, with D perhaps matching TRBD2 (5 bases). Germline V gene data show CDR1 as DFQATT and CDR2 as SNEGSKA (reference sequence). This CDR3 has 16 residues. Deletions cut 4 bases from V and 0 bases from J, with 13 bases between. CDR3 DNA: TGCAGTGCTACCCACGGACTTCACTCTGGGGCCAACGTCCTGACTTTC. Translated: CSATHGLHSGANVLTF.

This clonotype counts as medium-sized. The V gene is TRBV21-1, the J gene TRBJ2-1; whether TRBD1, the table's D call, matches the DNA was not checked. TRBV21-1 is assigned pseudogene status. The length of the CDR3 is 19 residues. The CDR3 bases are TGTGCCAGCTTGAGGTACCCAAGGCCCGGGACAAACGAGGCTCTAGAGCAGTTCTTC. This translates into CASLRYPRPGTNEALEQFF.

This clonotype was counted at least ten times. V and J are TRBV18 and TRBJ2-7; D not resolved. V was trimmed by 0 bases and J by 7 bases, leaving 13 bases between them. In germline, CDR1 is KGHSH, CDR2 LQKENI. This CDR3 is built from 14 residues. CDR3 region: CASSPPIALFEQYF. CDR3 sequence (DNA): TGTGCCAGCTCACCACCCATAGCCCTCTTTGAGCAGTACTTC.

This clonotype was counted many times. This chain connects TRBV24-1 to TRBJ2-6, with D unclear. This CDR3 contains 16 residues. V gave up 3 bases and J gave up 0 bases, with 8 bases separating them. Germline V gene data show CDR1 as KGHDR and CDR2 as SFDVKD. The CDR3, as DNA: TGTGCCACCAGTGATATGGGTACCTCTGGGGCCAACGTCCTGACTTTC. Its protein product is CATSDMGTSGANVLTF.

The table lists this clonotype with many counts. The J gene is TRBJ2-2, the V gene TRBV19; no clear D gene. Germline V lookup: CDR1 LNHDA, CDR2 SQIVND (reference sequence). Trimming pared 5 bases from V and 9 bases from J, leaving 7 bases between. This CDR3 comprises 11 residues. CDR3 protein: CASSLGRELFF. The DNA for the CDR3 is TGTGCCAGTAGTCTCGGCCGGGAGCTGTTTTTT.

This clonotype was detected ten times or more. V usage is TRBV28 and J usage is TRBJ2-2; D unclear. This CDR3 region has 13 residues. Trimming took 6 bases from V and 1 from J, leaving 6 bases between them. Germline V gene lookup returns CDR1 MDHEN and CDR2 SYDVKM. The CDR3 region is CASRALNTGELFF. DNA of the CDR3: TGTGCCAGCAGGGCCCTGAACACCGGGGAGCTGTTTTTT.

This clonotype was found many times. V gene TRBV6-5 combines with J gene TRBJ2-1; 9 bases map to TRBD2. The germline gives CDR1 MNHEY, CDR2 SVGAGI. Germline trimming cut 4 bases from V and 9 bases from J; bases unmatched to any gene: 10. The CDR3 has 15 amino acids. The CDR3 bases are TGTGCCAGCAGTTCTCCCGGACTAGCGTCGAGTGAGCAGTTCTTC. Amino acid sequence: CASSSPGLASSEQFF.

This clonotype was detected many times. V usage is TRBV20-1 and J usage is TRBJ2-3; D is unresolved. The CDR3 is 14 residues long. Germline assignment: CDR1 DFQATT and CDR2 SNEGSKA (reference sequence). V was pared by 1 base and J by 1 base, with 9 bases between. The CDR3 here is CSARVRDGTDTQYF. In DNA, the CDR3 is TGCAGTGCTAGAGTAAGGGATGGCACAGATACGCAGTATTTT.

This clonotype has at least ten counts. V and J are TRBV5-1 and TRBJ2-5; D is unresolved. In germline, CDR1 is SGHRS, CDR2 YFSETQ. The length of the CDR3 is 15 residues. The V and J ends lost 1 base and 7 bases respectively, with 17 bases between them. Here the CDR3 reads CASSLRTSRDVTQYF. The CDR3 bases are TGCGCCAGCAGCTTGCGGACCTCCAGAGATGTGACCCAGTACTTC.

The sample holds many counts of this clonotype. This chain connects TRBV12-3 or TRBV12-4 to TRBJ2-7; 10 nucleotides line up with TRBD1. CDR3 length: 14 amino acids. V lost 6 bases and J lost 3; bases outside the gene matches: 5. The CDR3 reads CASRGTGEVYEQYF. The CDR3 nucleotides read TGTGCCAGCAGAGGGACAGGGGAAGTCTACGAGCAGTACTTC.